One sample yielded the 3 T cell receptor beta chains listed below, sequenced in a study of blood T cell repertoires in COVID-19. Profiling relied on immunoSEQ multiplex PCR, and the TCRdb table lists in-frame clones only, not all of them. The profile shows some 150,000 clones, 70% to 85% of them singletons. The sample was peripheral blood. These TCRs come from a woman aged 45-65 years with acute or convalescent COVID-19.

There are a few counts of this clone. The chain joins TRBV6-5 to TRBJ2-2, with a weak D call TRBD2 (6 bases). Trimming shortened V by 6 bases and J by 6 bases, and 14 bases separated the two germline ends. The germline gives CDR1 MNHEY, CDR2 SVGAGI. The CDR3 totals 14 residues. CDR3 sequence (DNA): TGTGCCAGCAGACTTACGGGGGTCCCCGGGGAGCTGTTTTTT. Protein product: CASRLTGVPGELFF.

The chain is built from TRBV7-8 and TRBJ1-2, with 7 bases that match TRBD1. V gave up 5 bases and J gave up 6 bases; unmatched junction bases: 12. Germline assignment: CDR1 SGHVS and CDR2 FQNEAQ. The CDR3 has 15 residues. The CDR3 DNA reads TGTGCCAGCAGCAGACAGGGTAGGGTTTTAGATGGCTACACCTTC. It is translated as CASSRQGRVLDGYTF. Full variable domain (missing parts from reference TRBV7-8 and TRBJ1-2): GAGVSQSPRYKVAKRGQDVALRCDPISGHVSLFWYQQALGQGPEFLTYFQNEAQLDKSGLPSDRFFAERPEGSVSTLKIQRTQQEDSAVYLCASSRQGRVLDGYTFGSGTRLTVV.

The chain combines TRBV27 with TRBJ1-2; possible D gene TRBD1, 5 bases. This CDR3 is built from 13 residues. V was clipped by 6 bases and J by 4 bases, with 12 bases between them. CDR1 MNHEY and CDR2 SMNVEV come from the germline V gene (reference sequence). CDR3 coding DNA: TGTGCCAGCAGCTTCCCGGGGGGCTATGGCTACACCTTC. It translates to CASSFPGGYGYTF.